The 10 T cell receptor beta chains given below trace back to one sample, sequenced in a study of blood T cell repertoires in COVID-19. TCRdb keeps only in-frame clones here, not all; method: immunoSEQ multiplex PCR. Here the sample spans approximately 240,000 clones, around four fifths being singletons. Sequenced material: peripheral blood. The receptors here all came from a woman in her forties with active or convalescent COVID-19.

CDR3 DNA sequence: TGTGCCACCCAGCGGGGGGGTGTTCAAGAGACCCAGTACTTC. Translating it yields CATQRGGVQETQYF. V usage is TRBV6-5 and J usage is TRBJ2-5; 10 bases are a match to TRBD2. Germline assignment: CDR1 MNHEY and CDR2 SVGAGI. Losses at the gene ends were 10 bases for V and 2 bases for J; bases not matched to a gene: 7. This CDR3 has 14 amino acids.

V gene TRBV5-1 combines with J gene TRBJ1-4; D may be TRBD1 (6 bases). The CDR3 runs 15 residues. V lost 0 bases, J lost 3 bases, and 9 bases lay in between. Germline V gene data show CDR1 as SGHRS and CDR2 as YFSETQ. CDR3 coding DNA: TGCGCCAGCAGCTTGGGGGGGCCGGCTAATGAAAAACTGTTTTTT. It yields the protein CASSLGGPANEKLFF.

The chain has TRBV19 and TRBJ1-3, with TRBD1 identical over 7 bases. The trim removed 10 bases at V and 8 bases at J, leaving 11 bases unmatched. This CDR3 region has 13 residues. The V gene's germline CDR1 is LNHDA and CDR2 SQIVND (reference sequence). DNA of the CDR3: TGTGCCACCGAGACAGGGAAGGACTACACCATATATTTT. This codes for CATETGKDYTIYF.

This chain connects TRBV11-3 to TRBJ2-1, with D possibly being TRBD1 (6 bases). This CDR3 comprises 15 residues. Germline V gene lookup returns CDR1 SGHNT and CDR2 YENEEA. Trimming removed 1 base from V and 9 bases from J, with 16 bases in between. The CDR3 region has the DNA TGTGCCAGCAGCTTAGTCCCAGGGGTTGGAGCTGAGCAGTTCTTC. Its protein is CASSLVPGVGAEQFF.

V gene TRBV19 combines with J gene TRBJ1-5; 7 positions match TRBD1. This CDR3 spans 18 amino acids. V dropped 3 bases and J dropped 2; count of bases not matched to a gene: 13. The germline CDR1 and CDR2 sequences are LNHDA and SQIVND (reference sequence). The DNA of the CDR3 is TGTGCCAGTAGTATTCGATGGAACAGGGGAAATGGCAATCAGCCCCAGCATTTT. Its translation is CASSIRWNRGNGNQPQHF.

The chain uses TRBV10-2 and TRBJ1-5, with 7 bases aligning to TRBD1. With V trimmed by 6 bases and J by 5 bases, 4 bases remained unmatched. The CDR3 sequence is 13 residues long. Germline CDR1 is WSHSY and CDR2 is SAAADI. CDR3 amino acids: CASSQGVYQPQHF. The DNA of the CDR3 is TGCGCCAGCAGCCAGGGGGTTTATCAGCCCCAGCATTTT.

With regard to this clone: The sample carries other DNA sequences with the same CDR3. V is TRBV11-2 and J is TRBJ1-2; D possibly corresponds to TRBD1 (5 bases). The CDR3 contains 15 residues. Germline CDR1 reads SGHAT; CDR2 reads FQNNGV. V dropped 2 bases and J dropped 4 bases, with 14 bases sitting between them. As DNA, the CDR3 is TGTGCCAGCAGCTTATCCGGGGCGGGGGGCTATGGCTACACCTTC. Encoded protein: CASSLSGAGGYGYTF.

The CDR3 region is CASSSRLYEQYF. DNA for the CDR3: TGTGCCAGCAGCTCGAGGCTCTACGAGCAGTACTTC. This chain connects TRBV5-6 to TRBJ2-7; no clear D. The CDR3 totals 12 residues. Trimming removed 3 bases at V and 3 bases at J, with 7 bases between. Germline loops: CDR1 SGHDT, CDR2 YYEEEE. The whole variable domain, remainder taken from reference TRBV5-6 and TRBJ2-7, is DAGVTQSPTHLIKTRGQQVTLRCSPKSGHDTVSWYQQALGQGPQFIFQYYEEEERQRGNFPDRFSGHQFPNYSSELNVNALLLGDSALYLCASSSRLYEQYFGPGTRLTVT.

This sequence joins TRBV20-1 and TRBJ2-7, with 9 bases that match TRBD1. Germline CDR1 is DFQATT and CDR2 is SNEGSKA (reference sequence). The junction had 7 bases not matched to a gene; V was cut back by 3 bases and J by 4 bases. The CDR3 loop spans 14 amino acids. CDR3 amino acids: CSASSGTGNYEQYV. CDR3 DNA: TGCAGTGCTAGTAGTGGGACAGGGAATTACGAGCAGTACGTC.

This clone was detected a few times. The chain couples TRBV3-1 (or the pseudogene TRBV3-2) to TRBJ1-1; D unclear. CDR1 is LGHDT and CDR2 is YNNKEL in the germline V gene (reference sequence). This CDR3 is 14 amino acids long. V was shortened by 6 bases and J by 5 bases, with 16 bases between the two germline ends. CDR3 amino acids: CASSLTGFRTEAFF. The CDR3 nucleotides are TGTGCCAGCAGTTTAACGGGATTTCGGACTGAAGCTTTCTTT.